The 20 T cell receptor beta chains below come from one sample, sequenced in a study of blood T cell repertoires in COVID-19. The assay was immunoSEQ multiplex PCR, and TCRdb's table has in-frame clones only and misses some. The sample records roughly 380,000 clones, around 84% being singletons. The sequencing input was peripheral blood. The receptors come from a woman between 18 and 30 years old with acute or convalescent COVID-19.

This chain connects TRBV7-6 to TRBJ2-7; D is possibly TRBD1 (7 bases). Trimming removed 5 bases from V and 3 bases from J, with 26 bases in between. The CDR3 is made up of 18 amino acids. The germline gives CDR1 SGHVS, CDR2 FNYEAQ. This CDR3 is CASSPGGGGGGRGYEQYF. CDR3 DNA sequence: TGTGCCAGCAGCCCAGGAGGAGGGGGCGGAGGTCGGGGCTACGAGCAGTACTTC. Based on the CDR3 plus reference TRBV7-6 and TRBJ2-7, the full variable domain is GAGVSQSPRYKVTKRGQDVALRCDPISGHVSLYWYRQALGQGPEFLTYFNYEAQQDKSGLPNDRFSAERPEGSISTLTIQRTEQRDSAMYRCASSPGGGGGGRGYEQYFGPGTRLTVT.

J is TRBJ1-4 and V is TRBV2, with D possibly being TRBD1 (6 bases). Germline values: CDR1 SNHLY, CDR2 FYNNEI. The CDR3 sequence is 14 residues long. V lost 5 bases and J lost 10, with 17 bases in between. The CDR3 reads CASSLLPGEGKLFF. The CDR3 nucleotides read TGTGCCAGCAGTCTTCTCCCAGGGGAGGGAAAACTGTTTTTT.

This rearrangement joins TRBV7-2 to TRBJ1-4, with TRBD1 identical over 7 bases. Germline V gene data show CDR1 as SGHTA and CDR2 as FQGNSA. This CDR3 spans 16 amino acids. The ends lost 5 bases at V and 4 bases at J; junction bases unmatched: 10. The CDR3 DNA is TGTGCCAGCAGCGTTAATAGGGACAGATATAATGAAAAACTGTTTTTT. As protein: CASSVNRDRYNEKLFF.

The chain couples TRBV5-1 to TRBJ2-7; a weak D match, TRBD1 (5 bases). V lost 1 base, J lost 2 bases, and 10 bases lay in between. The germline V gene encodes CDR1 SGHRS and CDR2 YFSETQ. The CDR3 is 14 residues long. The DNA of the CDR3 is TGCGCCAGCAGCTTGAGCGCAGGGACCTACGAGCAGTACTTC. Amino acid sequence: CASSLSAGTYEQYF.

The genes are TRBV4-2 and TRBJ1-6; D is undetermined. The germline V gene has CDR1 LGHNA and CDR2 YNFKEQ. The CDR3 is 15 residues long. Trimming took 2 bases from V and 5 from J, leaving 10 bases between them. The CDR3, as DNA: TGTGCCAGCAGCCAAATGTCGGAGCATAATTCACCCCTCCACTTT. Protein: CASSQMSEHNSPLHF.

The chain joins TRBV9 to TRBJ1-2; TRBD1 is a possible D gene (6 bases). The CDR3 has 16 amino acids. From germline, CDR1 is SGDLS and CDR2 YYNGEE. V was cut by 4 bases and J by 4 bases, with 20 bases left in between. DNA for the CDR3: TGTGCCAGCAGCCCGGGACAAGGGGTGAGTCGCTATGGCTACACCTTC. It is translated as CASSPGQGVSRYGYTF.

The chain has TRBV19 and TRBJ2-7; D is perhaps TRBD2 (6 bases). The CDR3 consists of 13 residues. The V end lost 8 bases, the J end lost 0 bases, and 11 bases lay between the germline ends. Germline CDR1 is LNHDA and CDR2 is SQIVND (reference sequence). Written as DNA, the CDR3 is TGTGCCAGTCGGCGGGGTCCCTCCTACGAGCAGTACTTC. Its translation: CASRRGPSYEQYF.

The chain couples TRBV6-5 to TRBJ2-2; tentatively, D is TRBD1 (5 bases). Trimming took off 6 bases at V and 4 bases at J, with 9 bases between the two ends. The CDR3 contains 13 residues. The germline V gene encodes CDR1 MNHEY and CDR2 SVGAGI. The CDR3 is CASRGPVTGELFF. The CDR3 nucleotides are TGTGCCAGCAGGGGGCCGGTCACCGGGGAGCTGTTTTTT.

This sequence joins TRBV7-8 and TRBJ2-2, with 8 positions matching TRBD2. Germline V lookup: CDR1 SGHVS, CDR2 FQNEAQ. This CDR3 spans 17 amino acids. J was trimmed by 3 bases and V by 2 bases; bases with no gene match: 8. In DNA form, the CDR3 reads TGTGCCAGCAGCTTAATCCCCTTTAGCGGGGACACCGGGGAGCTGTTTTTT. It is translated as CASSLIPFSGDTGELFF.

This clone was observed once. The gene calls are TRBV7-8 and TRBJ2-7, with TRBD2 matching over 7 bases. With V trimmed by 3 bases and J by 5 bases, 7 bases remained unmatched. Germline CDR1 is SGHVS and CDR2 is FQNEAQ. The CDR3 loop spans 14 amino acids. The CDR3 sequence is CASSLGGSSNEQYF. The CDR3 DNA reads as TGTGCCAGCAGCTTGGGAGGGAGTTCCAACGAGCAGTACTTC.

The gene calls are TRBV28 and TRBJ2-2; possibly TRBD2 for D (5 bases). This CDR3 is built from 16 residues. The V end was cut by 2 bases, the J end by 7 bases, with 17 bases between. The germline V gene encodes CDR1 MDHEN and CDR2 SYDVKM. The CDR3 nucleotides are TGTGCCAGCAGTTTACAGAGGAGGTACTACAGCGGGGAGCTGTTTTTT. Protein sequence: CASSLQRRYYSGELFF.

This clone was seen once. The chain links TRBV19 to TRBJ1-1; 8 bases are shared with TRBD1. The V gene end was trimmed by 3 bases and the J gene end by 1 base; junction bases not matched to a gene: 7. Looked up from germline, CDR1 is LNHDA and CDR2 is SQIVND (reference sequence). The CDR3 runs to 16 residues. DNA of the CDR3: TGTGCCAGTAGTATTGATGCGACAGGGGCGAACACTGAAGCTTTCTTT. Translation gives CASSIDATGANTEAFF. Together with reference TRBV19 and TRBJ1-1, the CDR3 gives the full variable domain: DGGITQSPKYLFRKEGQNVTLSCEQNLNHDAMYWYRQDPGQGLRLIYYSQIVNDFQKGDIAEGYSVSREKKESFPLTVTSAQKNPTAFYLCASSIDATGANTEAFFGQGTRLTVV.

The J gene is TRBJ2-3, the V gene TRBV11-2; possibly TRBD2 for D (6 bases). V was cut by 0 bases and J by 4 bases, with 14 bases left in between. CDR3 length: 16 residues. In germline, CDR1 is SGHAT, CDR2 FQNNGV. This CDR3 reads CASSLDGGGMADTQYF. The CDR3 DNA reads as TGTGCCAGCAGCTTAGATGGGGGAGGTATGGCAGATACGCAGTATTTT.

The sample holds a few counts of this clone. The rearrangement joins TRBV3-1 (or the pseudogene TRBV3-2) to TRBJ2-7, with a possible D match to TRBD2 (6 bases). Germline CDR1 reads LGHDT; CDR2 reads YNNKEL (reference sequence). The CDR3 has 15 amino acids. V dropped 0 bases and J dropped 4 bases, with 13 bases sitting between them. CDR3 in amino acids: CASSQDRSLAYEQYF. DNA for the CDR3: TGTGCCAGCAGCCAAGATCGTAGTCTAGCGTACGAGCAGTACTTC.

This chain joins TRBV19 and TRBJ2-7; 7 positions agree with TRBD1. Per germline, CDR1 LNHDA and CDR2 SQIVND (reference sequence). Losses at the gene ends were 4 bases for V and 4 bases for J; bases not matched to a gene: 4. The CDR3 runs to 13 residues. The CDR3 sequence is CASSRQGYYEQYF. The CDR3 coding sequence is TGTGCCAGTAGTAGACAGGGATATTACGAGCAGTACTTC.

J is TRBJ2-7 and V is TRBV5-1; 11 positions match TRBD2. Germline V gene sequence: CDR1 SGHRS, CDR2 YFSETQ. This CDR3 has 14 amino acids. V was pared by 5 bases and J by 2 bases, with 3 bases of the junction left unmatched. The CDR3 is CASSSSGGTYEQYF. Here the CDR3 DNA reads TGCGCCAGCAGTTCTAGCGGGGGGACCTACGAGCAGTACTTC.

In this sample, this clone turned up once. The rearrangement joins TRBV29-1 to TRBJ2-2, with D tentatively TRBD2 (6 bases). This CDR3 contains 13 residues. V was trimmed by 5 bases and J by 4 bases, leaving 11 bases between them. Germline loops: CDR1 SQVTM, CDR2 ANQGSEA. The CDR3 DNA is TGCAGCGTTAGCCTTAGCGGCACCGGGGAGCTGTTTTTT. Its translation is CSVSLSGTGELFF.

The rearrangement joins TRBV4-1 to TRBJ2-1; TRBD2 agrees at 10 bases. The CDR3 is made up of 17 amino acids. V trimming: 2 bases; J trimming: 8 bases; junction bases outside the gene matches: 12. The germline CDR1 and CDR2 sequences are MGHRA and YSYEKL. The CDR3 coding sequence is TGCGCCAGCAGCCAATTCGGGAGCGGGAGGGCCACGGATGAGCAGTTCTTC. It is translated as CASSQFGSGRATDEQFF.

This clone came up a few times. The chain joins TRBV19 to TRBJ1-6, with a tentative D call TRBD1 (6 bases). Looked up from germline, CDR1 is LNHDA and CDR2 is SQIVND (reference sequence). V was trimmed by 6 bases and J by 10 bases, leaving 16 bases between them. This CDR3 spans 14 amino acids. In DNA form, the CDR3 reads TGTGCCAGTAGGGAAAGGGGTGACAGGTCACCCCTCCACTTT. Translating it yields CASRERGDRSPLHF.

The chain employs TRBV7-6 and TRBJ1-1, with a tentative D call TRBD1 (5 bases). V was cut by 5 bases and J by 4 bases, with 14 bases left in between. Germline assignment: CDR1 SGHVS and CDR2 FNYEAQ. The CDR3 extends over 14 amino acids. This chain's CDR3 is CASSPGGVGTEAFF. Written as DNA, the CDR3 is TGTGCCAGCAGCCCGGGGGGTGTCGGCACTGAAGCTTTCTTT.